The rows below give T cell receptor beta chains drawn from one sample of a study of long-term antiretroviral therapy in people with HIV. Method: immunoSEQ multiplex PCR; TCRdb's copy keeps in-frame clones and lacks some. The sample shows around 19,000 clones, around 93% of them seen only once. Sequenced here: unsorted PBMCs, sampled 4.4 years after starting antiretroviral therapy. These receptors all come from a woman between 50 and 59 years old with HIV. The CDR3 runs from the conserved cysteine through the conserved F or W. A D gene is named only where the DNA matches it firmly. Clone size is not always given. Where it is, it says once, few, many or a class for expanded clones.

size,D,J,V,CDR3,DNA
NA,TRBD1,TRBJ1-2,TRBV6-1,CASSEAGGAYYGYTF,TGTGCCAGCAGTGAGGCAGGGGGCGCGTACTATGGCTACACCTTC
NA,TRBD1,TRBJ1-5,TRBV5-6,CASSLGQGRQPQHF,TGTGCCAGCAGCTTGGGACAGGGGAGGCAGCCCCAGCATTTT
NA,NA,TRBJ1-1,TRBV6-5,CASSLQGGTEAFF,TGTGCCAGCAGTTTACAGGGAGGGACAGAAGCTTTCTTT
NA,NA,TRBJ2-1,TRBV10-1,CASSERLVNGEQFF,TGCGCCAGCAGTGAGCGACTAGTGAACGGTGAGCAGTTCTTC
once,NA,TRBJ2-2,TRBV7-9,CASSLGGIGGGPNTGELFF,TGTGCCAGCAGCTTAGGTGGGATCGGTGGGGGGCCGAACACCGGGGAGCTGTTTTTT
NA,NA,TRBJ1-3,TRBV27,CASSSGGVSGNTIYF,TGTGCCAGCAGTTCAGGTGGAGTCTCTGGAAACACCATATATTTT
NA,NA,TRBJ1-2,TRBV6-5,CASSSRTAGTVGYTF,TGTGCCAGCAGTTCGCGGACAGCCGGCACGGTTGGCTACACCTTC
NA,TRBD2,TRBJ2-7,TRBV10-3,CAISAGLANYEQYF,TGTGCCATCAGTGCAGGACTAGCCAACTACGAGCAGTACTTC
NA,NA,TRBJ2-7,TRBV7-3,CASSKLAMGEQYF,TGTGCCAGCAGCAAACTCGCTATGGGCGAGCAGTACTTC
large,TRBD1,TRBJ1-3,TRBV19,CASSGRDSSGNTIYF,TGTGCCAGTAGTGGCCGGGACAGCTCTGGAAACACCATATATTTT
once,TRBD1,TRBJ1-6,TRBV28,CASRPDRGLERNSPLHF,TGTGCCAGCAGGCCCGACAGGGGGCTAGAGAGAAATTCACCCCTCCACTTT
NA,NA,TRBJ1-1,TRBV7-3,CATEEDRKNTEAFF,TGTGCCACTGAAGAGGACAGAAAGAACACTGAAGCTTTCTTT
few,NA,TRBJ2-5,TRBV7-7,CASSSQGFQETQYF,TGTGCTAGCAGCTCGCAGGGTTTCCAAGAGACCCAGTACTTC
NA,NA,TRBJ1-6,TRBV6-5,CASSQGLSPLHF,TGTGCCAGCAGTCAGGGACTCTCACCCCTCCACTTT
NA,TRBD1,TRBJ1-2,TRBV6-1,CASSRSLGGHGYTF,TGTGCCAGCAGCCGCTCGTTAGGGGGCCATGGCTACACCTTC
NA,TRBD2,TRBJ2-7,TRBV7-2,CASSLGLATSYEQYF,TGTGCCAGCAGCTTAGGACTAGCGACCTCCTACGAGCAGTACTTC
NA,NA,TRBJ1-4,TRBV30,CAWKQEDEKLFF,TGTGCCTGGAAACAGGAGGATGAAAAACTGTTTTTT
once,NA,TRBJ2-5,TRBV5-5,CASRRRIQETQYF,TGTGCCAGCAGAAGACGGATCCAAGAGACCCAGTACTTC
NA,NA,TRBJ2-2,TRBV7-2,CASSLRQPSTGELFF,TGTGCCAGCAGCTTAAGACAGCCCTCCACCGGGGAGCTGTTTTTT
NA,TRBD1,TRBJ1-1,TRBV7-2,CASSSLTGYTEAFF,TGTGCCAGCAGCTCATTGACAGGGTATACTGAAGCTTTCTTT
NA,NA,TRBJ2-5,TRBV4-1,CASSLRTHQETQYF,TGCGCCAGCAGCCTGAGGACACACCAAGAGACCCAGTACTTC
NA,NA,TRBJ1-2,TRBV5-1,CASSLGQSYGYTF,TGCGCCAGCAGCTTGGGACAGTCCTATGGCTACACCTTC
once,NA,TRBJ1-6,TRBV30,CAWSAGTAYNSPLHF,TGTGCCTGGAGCGCGGGGACGGCTTATAATTCACCCCTCCACTTT
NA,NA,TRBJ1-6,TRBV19,CASSTQGGYNSPLHF,TGTGCCAGTAGCACACAGGGAGGCTATAATTCACCCCTCCACTTT
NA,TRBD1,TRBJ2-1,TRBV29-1,CSVGAGTGHAYNEQFF,TGCAGCGTTGGCGCCGGGACAGGGCACGCTTACAATGAGCAGTTCTTC
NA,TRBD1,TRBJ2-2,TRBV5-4,CASSPGDRARNTGELFF,TGTGCCAGCAGCCCCGGGGACAGGGCCCGGAACACCGGGGAGCTGTTTTTT
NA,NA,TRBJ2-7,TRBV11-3,CASSLARSSYEQYF,TGTGCCAGCAGCTTAGCTAGATCCTCCTACGAGCAGTACTTC
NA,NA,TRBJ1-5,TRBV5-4,CASSLGPGQRQPQHF,TGTGCCAGCAGCTTGGGTCCGGGACAACGGCAGCCCCAGCATTTT
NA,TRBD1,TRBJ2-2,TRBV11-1,CASSLSRRRGLGGELFF,TGTGCCAGCAGCTTATCTAGGCGTAGGGGGCTTGGCGGGGAGCTGTTTTTT
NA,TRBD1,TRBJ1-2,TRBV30,CAWSSGTEVWYGYTF,TGTGCCTGGAGTTCCGGGACAGAGGTGTGGTATGGCTACACCTTC
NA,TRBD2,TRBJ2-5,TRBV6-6,CASSYRPGGQETQYF,TGTGCCAGCAGTTACCGCCCGGGGGGGCAGGAGACCCAGTACTTC
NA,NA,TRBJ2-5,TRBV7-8,CASSFFSSRWETQYF,TGTGCCAGCAGCTTTTTTAGTAGTCGATGGGAGACCCAGTACTTC
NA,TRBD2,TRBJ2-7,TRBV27,CASSLKGTSGVYEQYF,TGTGCCAGCAGTCTAAAAGGGACTAGCGGGGTCTACGAGCAGTACTTC
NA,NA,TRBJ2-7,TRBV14,CASSYIGVEQYF,TGTGCCAGCAGCTACATAGGGGTCGAGCAGTACTTC
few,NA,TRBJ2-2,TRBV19,CATTDTNTGELFF,TGTGCCACCACTGATACGAACACCGGGGAGCTGTTTTTT
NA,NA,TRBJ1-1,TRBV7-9,CASSPQGSLNTEAFF,TGTGCCAGCAGCCCCCAGGGGTCCCTGAACACTGAAGCTTTCTTT
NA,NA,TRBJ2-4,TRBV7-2,CASSLSLQGAKNIQYF,TGTGCCAGCAGCTTAAGCCTACAGGGAGCCAAAAACATTCAGTACTTC
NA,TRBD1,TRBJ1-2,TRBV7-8,CASSSRDSLYGYTF,TGTGCCAGCAGCTCCAGGGACAGTCTCTATGGCTACACCTTC
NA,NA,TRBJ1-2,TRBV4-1,CASSQPGRYYGYTF,TGCGCCAGCAGCCAACCGGGACGTTATTATGGCTACACCTTC
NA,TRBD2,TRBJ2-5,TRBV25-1,CASSPGTSGSPGKTQYF,TGTGCCAGCAGTCCCGGGACTAGCGGGTCCCCGGGAAAGACCCAGTACTTC
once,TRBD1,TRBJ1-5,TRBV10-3,CAISAGQGDRGTQPQHF,TGTGCCATCAGTGCAGGGCAAGGGGACAGGGGAACTCAGCCCCAGCATTTT
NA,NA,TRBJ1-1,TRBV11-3,CASSPREMGTEAFF,TGTGCCAGCAGCCCGCGGGAAATGGGCACTGAAGCTTTCTTT
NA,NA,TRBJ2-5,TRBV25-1,CASSRGGETQYF,TGTGCCAGCAGCAGGGGTGGAGAGACCCAGTACTTC
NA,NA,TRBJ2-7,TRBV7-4,CASSLVGGDYEQYF,TGTGCCAGCAGCTTAGTTGGAGGGGACTACGAGCAGTACTTC
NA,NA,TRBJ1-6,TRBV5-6,CASSLGSGRTNSPLHF,TGTGCCAGCAGCTTGGGCTCGGGACGGACTAATTCACCCCTCCACTTT